The source of this TCR beta chain is a study of blood T cell repertoires in COVID-19. On the study more broadly: Acute-phase and convalescent COVID-19 samples originated in the United States, Italy and Spain.

Per the original methods: By means of reference gene primer amplification, nucleated cell counts were estimated. Clones were sequenced by immunoSEQ multiplex PCR, and TCRdb holds only the in-frame ones, with some missing. V, J and clone size reflect that table, while D and trimming were determined from the DNA. The sample lists some 460,000 clones, about 89% occurring once. This sequence was found in a woman in her thirties with acute or convalescent COVID-19. The material sequenced was peripheral blood.

The CDR3 here is CASSLGGVTGELFF. Written as DNA, the CDR3 is TGTGCCAGCAGCTTGGGCGGGGTTACCGGGGAGCTGTTTTTT. The chain employs TRBV5-4 and TRBJ2-2; a weak D match, TRBD2 (6 bases). The V and J ends lost 0 bases and 5 bases respectively, with 8 bases between them. CDR1 and CDR2 (germline): SGHNT, YYREEE (reference sequence). There are 14 residues in the CDR3.